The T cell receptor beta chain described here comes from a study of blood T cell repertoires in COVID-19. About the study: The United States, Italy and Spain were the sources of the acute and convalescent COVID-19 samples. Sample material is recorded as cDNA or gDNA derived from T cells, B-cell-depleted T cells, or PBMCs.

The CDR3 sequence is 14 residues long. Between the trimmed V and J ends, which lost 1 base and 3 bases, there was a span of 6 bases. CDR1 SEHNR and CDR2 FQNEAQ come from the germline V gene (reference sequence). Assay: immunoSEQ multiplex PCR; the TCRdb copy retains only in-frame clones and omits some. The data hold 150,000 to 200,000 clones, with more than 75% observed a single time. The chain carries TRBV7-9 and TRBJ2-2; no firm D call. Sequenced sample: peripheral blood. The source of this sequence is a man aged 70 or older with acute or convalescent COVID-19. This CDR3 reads CASSLDPYTGELFF. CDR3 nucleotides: TGTGCCAGCAGCTTAGATCCCTACACCGGGGAGCTGTTTTTT.